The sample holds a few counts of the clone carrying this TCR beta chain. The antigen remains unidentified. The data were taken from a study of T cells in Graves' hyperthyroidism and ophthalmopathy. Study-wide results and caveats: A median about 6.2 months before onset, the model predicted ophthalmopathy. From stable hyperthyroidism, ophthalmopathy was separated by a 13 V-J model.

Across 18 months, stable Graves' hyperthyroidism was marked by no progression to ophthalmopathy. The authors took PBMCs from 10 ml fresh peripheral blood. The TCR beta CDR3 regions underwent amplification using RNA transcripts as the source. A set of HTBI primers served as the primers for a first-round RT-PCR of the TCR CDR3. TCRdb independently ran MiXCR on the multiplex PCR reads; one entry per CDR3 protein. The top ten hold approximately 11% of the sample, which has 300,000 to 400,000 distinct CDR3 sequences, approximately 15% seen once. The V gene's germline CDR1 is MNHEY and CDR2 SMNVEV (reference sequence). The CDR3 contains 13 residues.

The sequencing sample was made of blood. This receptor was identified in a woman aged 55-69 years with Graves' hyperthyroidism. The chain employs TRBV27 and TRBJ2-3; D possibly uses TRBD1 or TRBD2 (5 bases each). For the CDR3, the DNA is TGTGGCACAGCGGACACCAGCACAGATACGCAGTATTTT. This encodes CGTADTSTDTQYF.